The 8 T cell receptor beta chains in this list originate from one sample, sequenced in a study of blood T cell repertoires in COVID-19. The repertoire was sequenced with immunoSEQ multiplex PCR; TCRdb's copy has only in-frame clones and lacks some. The table shows about 150,000 clones, with around 90% occurring only once. The material sequenced was PBMCs or T cells enriched from blood (not recorded which). Receptors originate from a woman aged 40 to 55 who had been exposed to COVID-19.

The V and J genes are TRBV6-2 or TRBV6-3 and TRBJ2-7; TRBD1 matches 7 bases. After removal of 5 bases from V and 0 bases from J, the junction contained 10 bases not matched to a gene. Per germline, CDR1 MNHEY and CDR2 SVGEGT. CDR3 length: 16 residues. The CDR3 loop reads CASSPGQLSSSYEQYF. In DNA form, the CDR3 reads TGTGCCAGCAGTCCGGGACAGCTATCGAGCTCCTACGAGCAGTACTTC.

A single count supports this clone. V usage is TRBV27 and J usage is TRBJ2-7, with D tentatively TRBD1 (6 bases). V was trimmed by 3 bases and J by 5 bases, leaving 11 bases between them. This CDR3 region has 13 residues. CDR1 MNHEY and CDR2 SMNVEV come from the germline V gene (reference sequence). The DNA for the CDR3 is TGTGCCAGCAGTTTTACAGGGTTCCACGAGCAGTACTTC. This gives the protein CASSFTGFHEQYF.

This rearrangement joins TRBV18 to TRBJ1-5, with TRBD1 as a possible D gene (6 bases). The CDR3 loop spans 16 amino acids. Per the germline V gene, CDR1 is KGHSH and CDR2 is LQKENI. Trimming took 2 bases from V and 5 from J, leaving 16 bases between them. The CDR3 protein is CASSPYGGPGDQPQHF. For the CDR3, the DNA is TGTGCCAGCTCACCATATGGGGGACCAGGGGATCAGCCCCAGCATTTT.

The genes are TRBV2 and TRBJ1-5; 7 bases align to TRBD1. The V and J ends lost 6 bases and 4 bases, in that order; junction bases with no gene match: 3. This CDR3 has 13 residues. CDR1 is SNHLY, CDR2 FYNNEI, per germline. CDR3 protein: CASSRGNNQPQHF. In nucleotides, the CDR3 is TGTGCCAGCAGCAGGGGGAATAATCAGCCCCAGCATTTT. Variable domain in full (rest from reference TRBV2 and TRBJ1-5): EPEVTQTPSHQVTQMGQEVILRCVPISNHLYFYWYRQILGQKVEFLVSFYNNEISEKSEIFDDQFSVERPDGSNFTLKIRSTKLEDSAMYFCASSRGNNQPQHFGDGTRLSIL.

V gene TRBV24-1 combines with J gene TRBJ2-2; TRBD1 might be the D (5 bases). Germline V gene sequence: CDR1 KGHDR, CDR2 SFDVKD. Trimming pared 4 bases from V and 0 bases from J, leaving 8 bases between. The CDR3 totals 15 residues. CDR3 amino acids: CATSDSTANTGELFF. The CDR3 coding sequence is TGTGCCACCAGTGACTCGACAGCGAACACCGGGGAGCTGTTTTTT.

Details on this clone: In the same sample, other DNA sequences code for this CDR3. This chain links TRBV6-1 with TRBJ2-1; TRBD2 aligns across 8 bases. Germline lookup yields CDR1 MNHNS and CDR2 SASEGT. The length of the CDR3 is 16 residues. The trim removed 3 bases at V and 0 bases at J, leaving 4 bases unmatched. This CDR3 reads CASSEGSGGSYNEQFF. The CDR3 nucleotides are TGTGCCAGCAGTGAGGGGAGCGGGGGCTCCTACAATGAGCAGTTCTTC.

J is TRBJ2-1 and V is TRBV13; 8 nucleotides match TRBD2. V lost 2 bases and J lost 8; bases outside the gene matches: 8. Germline V gives CDR1 PRHDT, CDR2 FYEKMQ (reference sequence). This CDR3 is 15 amino acids long. CDR3 residues: CASSLRASGSDEQFF. The CDR3 DNA sequence: TGTGCCAGCAGCTTACGGGCTAGCGGGTCAGATGAGCAGTTCTTC. Combining the CDR3 with reference TRBV13 and TRBJ2-1 gives the whole variable domain AAGVIQSPRHLIKEKRETATLKCYPIPRHDTVYWYQQGPGQDPQFLISFYEKMQSDKGSIPDRFSAQQFSDYHSELNMSSLELGDSALYFCASSLRASGSDEQFFGPGTRLTVL.

This clone was observed a handful of times. The rearrangement uses TRBV5-5 and TRBJ1-5; maybe TRBD1 (6 bases). V lost 0 bases, J lost 0 bases, and 10 bases lay in between. The CDR3 is 16 amino acids. The germline CDR1 and CDR2 sequences are SGHKS and YYEKEE (reference sequence). The CDR3 is CASSLEDSYSNQPQHF. The CDR3 coding sequence is TGTGCCAGCAGCTTGGAGGACAGCTATAGCAATCAGCCCCAGCATTTT.